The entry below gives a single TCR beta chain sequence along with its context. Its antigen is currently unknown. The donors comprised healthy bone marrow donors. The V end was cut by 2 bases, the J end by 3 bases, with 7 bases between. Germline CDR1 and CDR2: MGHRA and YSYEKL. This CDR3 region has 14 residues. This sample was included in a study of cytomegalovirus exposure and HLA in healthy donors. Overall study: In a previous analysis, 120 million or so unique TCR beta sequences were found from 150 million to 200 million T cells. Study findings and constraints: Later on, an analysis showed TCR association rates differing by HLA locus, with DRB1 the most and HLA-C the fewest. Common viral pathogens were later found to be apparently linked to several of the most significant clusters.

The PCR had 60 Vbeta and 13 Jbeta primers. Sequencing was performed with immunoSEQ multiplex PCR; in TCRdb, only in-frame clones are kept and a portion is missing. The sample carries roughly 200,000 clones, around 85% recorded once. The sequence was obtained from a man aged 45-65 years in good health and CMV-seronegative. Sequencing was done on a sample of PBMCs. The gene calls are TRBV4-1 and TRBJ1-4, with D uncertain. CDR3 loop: CASSQRGSNEKLFF. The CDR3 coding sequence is TGCGCCAGCAGCCAACGAGGGTCTAATGAAAAACTGTTTTTT.